Below are 21 T cell receptor beta chains sequenced from a single sample in a study of blood T cell repertoires in COVID-19. Produced via immunoSEQ multiplex PCR; TCRdb's table is partial and in-frame only. Among 250,000 or so clones listed, 70% to 85% were seen once. Sequenced: peripheral blood. All receptors derive from a man aged 40-49 years who had recovered from COVID-19.

CDR3 sequence (DNA): TGTGCCAGCAGCGCCCAGAAGTCGGGCTACACCTTC. Its translation: CASSAQKSGYTF. V and J are TRBV7-2 and TRBJ1-2, with no clear D. Deletions cut 5 bases from V and 8 bases from J, with 12 bases between. CDR1 is SGHTA, CDR2 FQGNSA, per germline. The CDR3 runs to 12 residues. Full variable domain (rest looked up from reference TRBV7-2 and TRBJ1-2): GAGVSQSPSNKVTEKGKDVELRCDPISGHTALYWYRQSLGQGLEFLIYFQGNSAPDKSGLPSDRFSAERTGGSVSTLTIQRTQQEDSAVYLCASSAQKSGYTFGSGTRLTVV.

The V call is TRBV27, the J call TRBJ2-1; no clear D. CDR3 size: 16 residues. Germline-derived CDR1 and CDR2 are MNHEY and SMNVEV (reference sequence). Trimming pared 7 bases from V and 0 bases from J, leaving 16 bases between. CDR3 sequence reads: CASNARSRGSYNEQFF. CDR3 nucleotide sequence: TGTGCCAGCAACGCCCGGAGCCGAGGCTCCTACAATGAGCAGTTCTTC.

The chain employs TRBV18 and TRBJ1-2; D might be TRBD1 (5 bases). Germline V gene lookup returns CDR1 KGHSH and CDR2 LQKENI. V lost 4 bases and J lost 6, with 18 bases in between. The CDR3 length is 15 residues. In DNA form, the CDR3 reads TGTGCCAGCTCACGCTACTCACAGGACACTGATGGCTACACCTTC. Protein product: CASSRYSQDTDGYTF.

For the CDR3, the DNA is TGCGCCAGCAGCTTGGTGACAGGGGGCTATGGCTACACCTTC. Its protein is CASSLVTGGYGYTF. V and J are TRBV5-1 and TRBJ1-2; TRBD1 matches at 9 bases. Germline CDR1 reads SGHRS; CDR2 reads YFSETQ. The ends lost 0 bases at V and 4 bases at J; junction bases unmatched: 1. CDR3 length: 14 residues.

The chain has TRBV19 and TRBJ2-7; 9 bases fit TRBD1. The CDR3 covers 14 residues. Per germline, CDR1 LNHDA and CDR2 SQIVND (reference sequence). V gave up 6 bases and J gave up 7 bases; unmatched junction bases: 10. CDR3 protein: CASSRDRDSAEQYF. The CDR3 region has the DNA TGTGCCAGTAGCCGGGACAGGGATTCGGCTGAGCAGTACTTC. Together with reference TRBV19 and TRBJ2-7, the CDR3 gives the full variable domain: DGGITQSPKYLFRKEGQNVTLSCEQNLNHDAMYWYRQDPGQGLRLIYYSQIVNDFQKGDIAEGYSVSREKKESFPLTVTSAQKNPTAFYLCASSRDRDSAEQYFGPGTRLTVT.

The rearrangement joins TRBV2 to TRBJ1-1, with D maybe TRBD1 (5 bases). The V and J ends lost 5 bases and 4 bases respectively, with 14 bases between them. The CDR3 sequence is 14 residues long. Germline CDR1 is SNHLY and CDR2 is FYNNEI. CDR3 nucleotides: TGTGCCAGCAGTTTTGACAGCCGAGTCACTGAAGCTTTCTTT. This translates into CASSFDSRVTEAFF. Supplemented by reference TRBV2 and TRBJ1-1, the full variable domain reads EPEVTQTPSHQVTQMGQEVILRCVPISNHLYFYWYRQILGQKVEFLVSFYNNEISEKSEIFDDQFSVERPDGSNFTLKIRSTKLEDSAMYFCASSFDSRVTEAFFGQGTRLTVV.

The chain is built from TRBV2 and TRBJ1-4; D is uncertain. CDR3 length: 11 residues. V dropped 6 bases and J dropped 6 bases, with 5 bases sitting between them. Germline assignment: CDR1 SNHLY and CDR2 FYNNEI. The CDR3 spells CASSAYEKLFF. CDR3 DNA sequence: TGTGCCAGCAGCGCGTATGAAAAACTGTTTTTT.

This clone has just one count. This rearrangement joins TRBV10-1 to TRBJ1-5, with D possibly TRBD1 on 5 matching bases. Germline V CDR1 and CDR2: WNHNN, SYGVQD (reference sequence). CDR3 length equals 12 residues. V gave up 2 bases and J gave up 8 bases, with 7 bases separating them. CDR3 amino acids: CASSEQGEPQHF. CDR3 DNA sequence: TGCGCCAGCAGTGAGCAAGGGGAGCCCCAGCATTTT.

The chain carries TRBV19 and TRBJ2-4; D might be TRBD2 (6 bases). CDR3 size: 16 residues. Germline V gene lookup returns CDR1 LNHDA and CDR2 SQIVND (reference sequence). V gave up 2 bases and J gave up 1 base, with 12 bases separating them. The CDR3 nucleotides read TGTGCCAGTAGTATACGGACGGGAGAGGCCAAAAACATTCAGTACTTC. Amino acid sequence: CASSIRTGEAKNIQYF.

The chain uses TRBV5-1 and TRBJ2-3; 10 bases line up with TRBD2. The CDR3 consists of 16 residues. CDR1 is SGHRS and CDR2 is YFSETQ in the germline V gene. J gave up 1 base and V 4 bases, and 6 bases lay outside the gene matches. CDR3 protein: CASSMAAGGRTDTQYF. In DNA form, the CDR3 reads TGCGCCAGCAGCATGGCAGCGGGGGGGCGCACAGATACGCAGTATTTT.

The genes are TRBV13 and TRBJ1-3, with D perhaps TRBD1 (6 bases). Per the germline V gene, CDR1 is PRHDT and CDR2 is FYEKMQ (reference sequence). V was pared by 5 bases and J by 4 bases, with 15 bases between. This CDR3 has 15 residues. The chain's CDR3 is CASSTLQGPGNTIYF. In DNA form, the CDR3 reads TGTGCCAGCAGCACCTTACAGGGTCCAGGAAACACCATATATTTT.

This clone was observed once. The V call is TRBV7-2, the J call TRBJ2-7; no definite D call. The CDR3 is made up of 13 amino acids. Germline V gene sequence: CDR1 SGHTA, CDR2 FQGNSA. The V end lost 2 bases, the J end lost 2 bases, and 7 bases lay between the germline ends. The CDR3 sequence: CASSLPPTYEQYF. CDR3 in DNA: TGTGCCAGCAGCTTACCCCCTACCTACGAGCAGTACTTC.

In this sample, this clone turned up a few times. This chain connects TRBV15 to TRBJ1-1; D gene unclear. Trimming removed 3 bases from V and 7 bases from J, with 15 bases in between. Germline V CDR1 and CDR2: LNHNV, YYDKDF (reference sequence). The CDR3 runs 14 residues. DNA of the CDR3: TGTGCCACCAGCAGCCCCGCTCTTCCAGGTGAAGCTTTCTTT. It yields the protein CATSSPALPGEAFF.

V is TRBV12-3 or TRBV12-4 and J is TRBJ2-4; TRBD2 matches at 7 bases. With 5 bases clipped from V and 6 bases from J, the junction kept 4 bases outside the gene matches. CDR3 length: 13 residues. The CDR3 bases are TGTGCCAGCAGTGGGAGCGGGACAAACATTCAGTACTTC. This encodes CASSGSGTNIQYF.

This chain joins TRBV7-2 and TRBJ1-2; 12 positions match TRBD1. This CDR3 is 17 amino acids long. V shed 1 base and J 8 bases; nucleotides not matched to a gene: 11. The V gene's germline CDR1 is SGHTA and CDR2 FQGNSA. The CDR3 region has the DNA TGTGCCAGCAGCTTAGGGGGGACAGGGGGCTTTGTCTTGGGCTACACCTTC. Its translation: CASSLGGTGGFVLGYTF.

This clone has only one observation. This chain connects TRBV18 to TRBJ1-3, with 8 nucleotides matching TRBD1. This CDR3 is 16 amino acids long. V lost 6 bases, J lost 2 bases, and 9 bases stayed unmatched. Germline assignment: CDR1 KGHSH and CDR2 LQKENI. The CDR3: CASSAGQGATGNTIYF. In DNA, the CDR3 is TGTGCCAGCTCGGCCGGGCAGGGGGCGACTGGAAACACCATATATTTT.

The CDR3 reads CASSIGRQNYGYTF. The DNA of the CDR3 is TGTGCCAGTAGTATTGGGCGACAGAACTATGGCTACACCTTC. This chain links TRBV19 with TRBJ1-2; a possible D gene is TRBD1 (5 bases). Germline values: CDR1 LNHDA, CDR2 SQIVND (reference sequence). Between the trimmed V and J ends, which lost 3 bases and 2 bases, there was a span of 10 bases. CDR3 length equals 14 residues.

For the CDR3, the DNA is TGTGCCAGCAGCTTGATCACAGGGGGCGAGTATTATGGCTACACCTTC. Its translation is CASSLITGGEYYGYTF. The genes are TRBV5-4 and TRBJ1-2; 9 bases agree with TRBD1. V trimming: 1 base; J trimming: 5 bases; junction bases outside the gene matches: 9. The CDR3 sequence is 16 residues long. The germline CDR1 and CDR2 sequences are SGHNT and YYREEE (reference sequence).

This chain connects TRBV30 to TRBJ1-1, with TRBD1 as a possible D gene (5 bases). Trimming shortened V by 1 base and J by 6 bases, and 9 bases separated the two germline ends. The length of the CDR3 is 12 residues. In germline, CDR1 is GTSNPN, CDR2 SVGIG (reference sequence). In nucleotides, the CDR3 is TGTGCCTGGAGTGGAGGAGGGGCTGAAGCTTTCTTT. Its translation is CAWSGGGAEAFF.

V and J are TRBV6-5 and TRBJ1-3; 10 bases align to TRBD1. The germline gives CDR1 MNHEY, CDR2 SVGAGI. Trimming at V came to 5 bases and at J to 2 bases, leaving 3 bases not matched to a gene. There are 15 residues in the CDR3. The CDR3 protein is CASSIGQGAGNTIYF. The CDR3 bases are TGTGCCAGCAGTATAGGACAGGGGGCTGGAAACACCATATATTTT.

The CDR3 DNA is TGTGCCATCAGCGGGAGGGTCGATGAGCAGTTCTTC. It codes for CAISGRVDEQFF. The chain employs TRBV6-2 or TRBV6-3 and TRBJ2-1, with 10 bases aligning to TRBD2. Germline assignment: CDR1 MNHEY and CDR2 SVGEGT. V dropped 10 bases and J dropped 8; count of bases not matched to a gene: 5. The CDR3 has 12 residues.